This TCR beta chain came from a study of CD8 T cells in ankylosing spondylitis. V gave up 8 bases and J gave up 3 bases, with 14 bases separating them. CDR1 is SNHLY and CDR2 is FYNNEI in the germline V gene. CDR3 length: 13 residues. Study-wide points: Disease-linked clones were reportedly significantly enriched in matched ankylosing spondylitis synovial fluid. A TCR beta motif made of about eight highly homologous variants seemed typical of ankylosing spondylitis blood. A CD8+ phenotype characterized the disease-linked clones, which were relatively rare in peripheral blood.

The authors made TCR beta libraries by quantitative 5'-RACE with molecular barcodes. TCRdb redid the calling of the 5' RACE reads with MiXCR, one entry per CDR3 protein. The sample yields approximately 210,000 distinct CDR3 sequences, about 13% seen once. This clonotype was recorded at least ten times. What it binds is unknown. The TCR was taken from a male donor with ankylosing spondylitis or in good health (not recorded which). This chain links TRBV2 with TRBJ2-7; a possible D gene is TRBD2 (6 bases). What was sequenced was blood, either unsorted or a sorted T cell fraction (not recorded which). The CDR3 DNA reads TGTGCCAGCGAAGGAAAGGGACTCTACGAGCAGTACTTC. Its translation: CASEGKGLYEQYF.